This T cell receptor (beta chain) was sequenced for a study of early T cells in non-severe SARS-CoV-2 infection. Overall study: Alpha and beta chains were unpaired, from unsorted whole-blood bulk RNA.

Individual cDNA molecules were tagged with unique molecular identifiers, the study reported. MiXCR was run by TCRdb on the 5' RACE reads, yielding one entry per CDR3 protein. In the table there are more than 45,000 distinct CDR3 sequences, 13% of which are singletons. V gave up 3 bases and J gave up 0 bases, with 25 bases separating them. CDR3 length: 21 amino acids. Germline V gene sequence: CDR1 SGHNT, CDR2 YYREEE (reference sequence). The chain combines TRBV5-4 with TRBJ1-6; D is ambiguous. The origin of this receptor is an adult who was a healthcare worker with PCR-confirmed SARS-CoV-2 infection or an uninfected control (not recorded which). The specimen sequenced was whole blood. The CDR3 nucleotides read TGTGCCAGCAGCTCGACCGCTGCTTGGGGTACGGTAGACTCCTATAATTCACCCCTCCACTTT. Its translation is CASSSTAAWGTVDSYNSPLHF.